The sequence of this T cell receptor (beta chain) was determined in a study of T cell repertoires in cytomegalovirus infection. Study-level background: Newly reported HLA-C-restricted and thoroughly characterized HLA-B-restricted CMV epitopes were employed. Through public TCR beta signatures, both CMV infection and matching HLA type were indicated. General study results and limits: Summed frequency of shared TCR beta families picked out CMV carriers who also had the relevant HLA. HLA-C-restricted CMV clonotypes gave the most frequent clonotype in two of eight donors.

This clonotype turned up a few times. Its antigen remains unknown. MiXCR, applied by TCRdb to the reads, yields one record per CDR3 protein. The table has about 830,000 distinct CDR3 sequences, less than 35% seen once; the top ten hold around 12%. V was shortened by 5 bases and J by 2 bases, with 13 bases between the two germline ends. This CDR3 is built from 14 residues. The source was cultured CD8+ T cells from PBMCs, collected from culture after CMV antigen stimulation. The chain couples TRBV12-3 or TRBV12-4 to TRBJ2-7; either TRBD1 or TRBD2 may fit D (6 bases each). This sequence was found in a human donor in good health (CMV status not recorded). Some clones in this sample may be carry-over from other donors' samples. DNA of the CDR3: TGTGCCAGCAGTACCCCGGGGGCGACCTACGAGCAGTACTTC. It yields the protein CASSTPGATYEQYF.